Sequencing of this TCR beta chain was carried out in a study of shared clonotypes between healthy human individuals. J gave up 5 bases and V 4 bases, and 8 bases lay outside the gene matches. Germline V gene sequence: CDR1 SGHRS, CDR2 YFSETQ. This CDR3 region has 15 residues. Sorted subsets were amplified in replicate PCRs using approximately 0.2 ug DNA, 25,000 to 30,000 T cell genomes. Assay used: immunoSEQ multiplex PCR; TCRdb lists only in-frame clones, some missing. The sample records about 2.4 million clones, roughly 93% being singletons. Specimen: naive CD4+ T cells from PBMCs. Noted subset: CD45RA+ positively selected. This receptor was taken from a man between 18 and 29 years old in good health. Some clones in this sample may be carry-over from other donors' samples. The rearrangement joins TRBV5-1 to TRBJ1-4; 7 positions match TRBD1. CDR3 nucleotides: TGCGCCAGCAGCCCGACAGGGAGGGAAAATGAAAAACTGTTTTTT. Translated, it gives CASSPTGRENEKLFF.